This T cell receptor beta chain was sequenced in a study of T cells in Graves' hyperthyroidism and ophthalmopathy. Broader study findings: Blood also contained most expanded thyroid clonotypes above 0.001. With a median lead of roughly 6.2 months before onset, the model predicted ophthalmopathy.

This clonotype appeared many times. Antigen unknown. The CDR3 length is 12 residues. Germline-derived CDR1 and CDR2 are MNHNS and SASEGT. Trimming pared 6 bases from V and 8 bases from J, leaving 12 bases between. RNA transcripts were the template for amplifying TCR beta CDR3 regions. RT-PCR in the first round (using the HTBI primer set) targeted the TCR CDR3. TCRdb re-called the multiplex PCR reads with MiXCR, one entry per CDR3 protein. The data contain 300,000 to 400,000 distinct CDR3 sequences, under 25% of them singletons. Patients showing uncontrolled infection, other autoimmune disease, pregnancy or lactation were ineligible.

The source material was blood. This receptor was obtained from a woman in her fifties or sixties with Graves' hyperthyroidism. The chain employs TRBV6-1 and TRBJ2-3; D may be TRBD2 (6 bases). The CDR3 spells CASRSSAGTQYF. CDR3 coding DNA: TGTGCCAGCAGGTCTAGCGCTGGTACGCAGTATTTT.